The sequence of this TCR beta chain was determined in a study of persistence of HIV-infected CD4 T cells. Nonspecific anti-CD3/anti-CD28 bead stimulation represents the broad CD4+ T cell repertoire. CD4+ T cells upregulating both CD40 ligand and CD69 were sorted as responding cells. CD4+ T cell counts exceeded 400 cells/uL; CMV serology was positive. CDR1 is GTSNPN, CDR2 SVGIG, per germline (reference sequence). This CDR3 contains 14 residues. The junction had 5 bases not matched to a gene; V was cut back by 3 bases and J by 3 bases. The libraries were made with immunoSEQ version 4 in survey mode. Clones were read by immunoSEQ multiplex PCR, and TCRdb kept only the in-frame ones, dropping some. The sample lists 45,000 or so clones, about 87% occurring once. On this clone itself: Its matching antigen is unknown.

The V gene is TRBV30, the J gene TRBJ1-2, with 9 nucleotides matching TRBD1. The sequence came from an adult woman with HIV who was CMV-seropositive. Here the sequenced sample was CD4+ T cells sorted from PBMCs after approximately 19-hour stimulation, taken from a patient who received antiretroviral therapy. The CDR3 coding sequence is TGTGCCTGGAGCCTGGACAGGGGCGACTATGGCTACACCTTC. Translated: CAWSLDRGDYGYTF.